This is a list of T cell receptor beta chains from one sample in a study of T-cell reconstitution after alpha-beta-depleted transplantation in children. One entry per CDR3 protein results from TCRdb running MiXCR on the PCR reads. The sample records fewer than 700,000 distinct CDR3 sequences, 10% to 15% being singletons. The source material was PBMCs, mostly from graft donor cells, sampled 360 days after TCRalphabeta/CD19-depleted stem cell transplant. These receptors came from a male patient younger than 18 who had a stem cell transplant for acute myeloid leukemia, so the T cells may come from the graft donor. Each CDR3 is given with its conserved first and last residue. Fields, in order: D gene, clone size, V gene, J gene, CDR3 length, CDR3 DNA, CDR3 protein. A D gene is named only where the DNA matches it firmly. Clone sizes are given selectively: once, few, many, or a class where the clone is expanded.

>-|-|TRBV5-6|TRBJ1-3|15
TGTGCCAGCAGCCCAGTTCACAGGGATGGAAACACCATATATTTT
CASSPVHRDGNTIYF
>-|-|TRBV9|TRBJ2-4|13
TGTGCCAGCAGCGTAGAGCCGGCGGGCATTCAGTACTTC
CASSVEPAGIQYF
>-|few|TRBV6-2/TRBV6-3|TRBJ2-6|11
TGTGCCATCTCTGGGGCCAACGTCCTGACTTTC
CAISGANVLTF
>-|many|TRBV6-2/TRBV6-3|TRBJ1-2|12
TGTGCCAGCAGTTATTCTAGCCGTGGCTACACCTTC
CASSYSSRGYTF
>-|-|TRBV6-2/TRBV6-3|TRBJ2-2|15
TGTGCCAGCGCGGGGAGGGGGCCCAACACCGGGGAGCTGTTTTTT
CASAGRGPNTGELFF
>-|-|TRBV7-2|TRBJ2-4|12
TGTGCCAGCAGCTTTGCCGGCGGCATTCAGTACTTC
CASSFAGGIQYF
>TRBD1|-|TRBV20-1|TRBJ2-7|13
TGCAGTGCCTCGGGACAGGCCTCCTACGAGCAGTACTTC
CSASGQASYEQYF
>-|many|TRBV20-1|TRBJ2-7|14
TGCAGTGCGAGGTCCGGGCGGACATATTACGAGCAGTACTTC
CSARSGRTYYEQYF
>TRBD1|-|TRBV4-1|TRBJ2-7|17
TGCGCCAGCAGCCAAAAAAGTTTCCGGGACAGGGACTACGAGCAGTACTTC
CASSQKSFRDRDYEQYF
>-|-|TRBV11-3|TRBJ1-1|13
TGTGCCAGCAGCTTATACAGGGTAACTGAAGCTTTCTTT
CASSLYRVTEAFF
>-|-|TRBV20-1|TRBJ2-1|15
TGCAGTGCTAGAGAGTTGATCGTAAGATACAATGAGCAGTTCTTC
CSARELIVRYNEQFF